This TCR beta chain comes out of a study of blood T cell repertoires in COVID-19. At the level of the study: PBMCs, B-cell-depleted T cells, or T cells were the source of the cDNA or gDNA that made up the material.

The protocol was immunoSEQ multiplex PCR, while the TCRdb copy is restricted to in-frame clones and leaves out a portion. Of roughly 150,000 clones in the sample, around 86% were seen once. The CDR3 has 16 amino acids. V lost 0 bases and J lost 4; bases outside the gene matches: 8. Germline values: CDR1 LNHNV, CDR2 YYDKDF (reference sequence). The gene calls are TRBV15 and TRBJ1-2; the match to TRBD1 covers 7 bases. This receptor was obtained from an elderly woman with acute or convalescent COVID-19. Sample: peripheral blood. In nucleotides, the CDR3 is TGTGCCACCAGCAGAGATGCGACAGGGAGCGGCTATGGCTACACCTTC. It translates to CATSRDATGSGYGYTF.